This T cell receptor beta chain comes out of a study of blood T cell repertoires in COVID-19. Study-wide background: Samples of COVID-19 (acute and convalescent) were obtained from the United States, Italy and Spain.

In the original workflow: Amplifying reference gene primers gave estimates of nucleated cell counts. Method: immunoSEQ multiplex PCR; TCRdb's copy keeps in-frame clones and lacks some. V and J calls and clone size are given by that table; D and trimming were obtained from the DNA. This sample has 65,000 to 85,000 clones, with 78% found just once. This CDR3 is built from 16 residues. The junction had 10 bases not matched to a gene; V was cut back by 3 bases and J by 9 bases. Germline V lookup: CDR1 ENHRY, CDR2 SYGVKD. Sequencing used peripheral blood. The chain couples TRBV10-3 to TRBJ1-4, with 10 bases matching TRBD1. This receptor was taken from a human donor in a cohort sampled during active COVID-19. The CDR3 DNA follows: TGTGCCATCAGTGATCCCAAGGGACAGGGGAGGCAAAAACTGTTTTTT. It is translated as CAISDPKGQGRQKLFF.